This T cell receptor beta chain is from a study of T cell responses to AZD1222 COVID-19 vaccine. Findings and limits, study-wide: Repertoire collection took place solely once the T cell response had peaked. Mostly white British, mostly female donors; authors suggested clonal diversity may be underestimated.

Notes on this clone: What it binds is unknown.

V was pared by 7 bases and J by 6 bases, with 10 bases between. Germline CDR1 MNHEY, CDR2 SVGEGT. The CDR3 covers 12 residues. The method was immunoSEQ multiplex PCR; TCRdb's version includes in-frame clones alone and lacks a portion of them. The sample holds about 87,000 clones, 88% seen once. This receptor was obtained from an adult in good health. The genes are TRBV6-2 or TRBV6-3 and TRBJ1-5; D remains unclear. The specimen comprised peripheral blood, sampled on day 0 of AZD1222 vaccination. As DNA, the CDR3 is TGTGCCAGCAACCCCCCCGGTCAGCCCCAGCATTTT. This sequence encodes CASNPPGQPQHF.